This passage covers 28 T cell receptor beta chains from one sample sequenced in a study of OX40 agonist ivuxolimab in advanced cancers. TCRdb keeps only in-frame clones here, not all; method: immunoSEQ multiplex PCR. The data contain around 74,000 clones, 92% of them singletons. The sequencing used CD4+ or CD8+ T cells sorted from blood, collected in a trial of the OX40 agonist ivuxolimab. The receptors derive from an adult with an advanced solid tumor such as melanoma, head and neck, liver or kidney cancer.

This chain uses TRBV7-2 with TRBJ2-5; D might be TRBD1 (5 bases). The CDR3 totals 13 residues. V gave up 9 bases and J gave up 5 bases, with 16 bases separating them. The germline V gene encodes CDR1 SGHTA and CDR2 FQGNSA. The CDR3 region is CASREPPGETQYF. In nucleotides, the CDR3 is TGTGCCAGTCGAGAGCCCCCAGGGGAGACCCAGTACTTC. The complete variable domain, with remaining parts taken from reference TRBV7-2 and TRBJ2-5, reads GAGVSQSPSNKVTEKGKDVELRCDPISGHTALYWYRQSLGQGLEFLIYFQGNSAPDKSGLPSDRFSAERTGGSVSTLTIQRTQQEDSAVYLCASREPPGETQYFGPGTRLLVL.

The gene calls are TRBV5-4 and TRBJ2-7; no definite D call. CDR1 is SGHNT and CDR2 is YYREEE in the germline V gene (reference sequence). Trimming stripped 3 bases from V and 4 bases from J, with 8 bases between. The CDR3 contains 12 residues. Written as DNA, the CDR3 is TGTGCCAGCAGCTCCCAAGCGTACGAGCAGTACTTC. Translating gives CASSSQAYEQYF.

To note about this clone: Additional DNA sequences in this sample encode the identical CDR3. J is TRBJ1-2 and V is TRBV29-1; 7 bases match TRBD1. Looked up from germline, CDR1 is SQVTM and CDR2 is ANQGSEA. The CDR3 spans 13 residues. The V and J ends lost 3 bases and 7 bases, in that order; junction bases with no gene match: 8. In nucleotides, the CDR3 is TGCAGCGTTGACCGGGGGCAGGGGGGTGGCTACACCTTC. This translates into CSVDRGQGGGYTF.

This sequence joins TRBV7-3 and TRBJ2-3, with TRBD2 matching 16 bases. After removal of 1 base from V and 5 bases from J, the junction contained 3 bases not matched to a gene. The CDR3 is made up of 17 amino acids. Germline-derived CDR1 and CDR2 are SGHTA and FQGTGA. CDR3 in amino acids: CASSLKGLAGGRDTQYF. The CDR3, as DNA: TGTGCCAGCAGCTTAAAGGGACTAGCGGGAGGGAGAGATACGCAGTATTTT.

The chain combines TRBV30 with TRBJ1-2, with TRBD1 matching 7 bases. CDR3 length: 13 amino acids. Germline trimming cut 1 base from V and 3 bases from J; bases unmatched to any gene: 2. The V gene's germline CDR1 is GTSNPN and CDR2 SVGIG (reference sequence). The CDR3 DNA follows: TGTGCCTGGAGTGAGGGGGCACACTATGGCTACACCTTC. It encodes CAWSEGAHYGYTF. The variable domain in full, completed from reference TRBV30 and TRBJ1-2, reads SQTIHQWPATLVQPVGSPLSLECTVEGTSNPNLYWYRQAAGRGLQLLFYSVGIGQISSEVPQNLSASRPQDRQFILSSKKLLLSDSGFYLCAWSEGAHYGYTFGSGTRLTVV.

The chain employs TRBV28 and TRBJ1-1; D is undetermined. The CDR3 sequence is 13 residues long. Germline CDR1 is MDHEN and CDR2 is SYDVKM. The V end was cut by 2 bases, the J end by 4 bases, with 8 bases between. The CDR3 protein is CASSLAWGTEAFF. CDR3 coding DNA: TGTGCCAGCAGTTTAGCTTGGGGCACTGAAGCTTTCTTT.

The gene calls are TRBV28 and TRBJ2-4; 7 nucleotides match TRBD1. With V trimmed by 2 bases and J by 0 bases, 7 bases remained unmatched. Germline CDR1 MDHEN, CDR2 SYDVKM. The CDR3 loop spans 17 amino acids. The CDR3 DNA is TGTGCCAGCAGTTTAGTTGGGACAGCTACAGCCAAAAACATTCAGTACTTC. It encodes CASSLVGTATAKNIQYF.

This chain joins TRBV27 and TRBJ2-5; 10 bases align to TRBD2. Losses at the gene ends were 6 bases for V and 9 bases for J; bases not matched to a gene: 10. This CDR3 region has 14 residues. CDR1 is MNHEY, CDR2 SMNVEV, per germline (reference sequence). The DNA for the CDR3 is TGTGCCAGCAGACCAACTAGCGGGGTCCAGGCCCAGTACTTC. Its protein product is CASRPTSGVQAQYF.

The chain combines TRBV14 with TRBJ2-6; D is possibly TRBD2 (6 bases). Trimming removed 1 base at V and 6 bases at J, with 19 bases between. This CDR3 is built from 18 residues. Germline V gene data show CDR1 as SGHDN and CDR2 as FVKESK. In DNA form, the CDR3 reads TGTGCCAGCAGCCAAGGAGGTCCGGAGGGGTGGGCGGCCAACGTCCTGACTTTC. It translates to CASSQGGPEGWAANVLTF.

This sequence joins TRBV7-3 and TRBJ1-1, with D possibly being TRBD1 (5 bases). V dropped 5 bases and J dropped 0 bases, with 7 bases sitting between them. CDR1 is SGHTA and CDR2 is FQGTGA in the germline V gene. CDR3 length: 13 amino acids. CDR3 region: CASSRGVNTEAFF. DNA for the CDR3: TGTGCCAGCAGCAGGGGCGTGAACACTGAAGCTTTCTTT.

The chain is built from TRBV9 and TRBJ1-2; 7 nucleotides match TRBD1. CDR1 and CDR2 (germline): SGDLS, YYNGEE. Losses at the gene ends were 0 bases for V and 7 bases for J; bases not matched to a gene: 6. The CDR3 is 14 amino acids. The CDR3 DNA is TGTGCCAGCAGCGTAGGGGGGACAGCAGGTGGCTACACCTTC. It yields the protein CASSVGGTAGGYTF.

The chain recombines TRBV10-3 with TRBJ2-5; possible D gene TRBD1, 5 bases. CDR3 length equals 15 residues. V was clipped by 2 bases and J by 4 bases, with 14 bases between them. The germline V gene encodes CDR1 ENHRY and CDR2 SYGVKD. CDR3 in DNA: TGTGCCATCAGTGAGGGAGCAGGGATAGGAGAGACCCAGTACTTC. It translates to CAISEGAGIGETQYF.

The rearrangement links TRBV28 to TRBJ2-6; D could derive from TRBD1 or TRBD2 (5 bases each). Germline V gene sequence: CDR1 MDHEN, CDR2 SYDVKM. This CDR3 is 15 amino acids long. V was clipped by 2 bases and J by 0 bases, with 5 bases between them. CDR3 loop: CASSLGTSGANVLTF. The CDR3 bases are TGTGCCAGCAGTTTAGGGACCTCTGGGGCCAACGTCCTGACTTTC.

This chain connects TRBV5-6 to TRBJ1-4, with 9 positions matching TRBD1. V lost 4 bases to trimming and J lost 3 bases; unmatched junction nucleotides: 7. The germline V gene has CDR1 SGHDT and CDR2 YYEEEE. The CDR3 spans 16 residues. The CDR3 reads CASSTRGQGPNEKLFF. As DNA, the CDR3 is TGTGCCAGCAGCACTCGGGGACAGGGCCCTAATGAAAAACTGTTTTTT.

The chain combines TRBV6-6 with TRBJ1-1; D gene unclear. Germline V gene sequence: CDR1 MNHNY, CDR2 SVGAGI (reference sequence). V was pared by 10 bases and J by 4 bases, with 16 bases between. CDR3 length: 13 residues. The CDR3 reads CATHGTLRTEAFF. The CDR3 DNA follows: TGTGCCACCCACGGTACCTTGCGCACTGAAGCTTTCTTT.

V usage is TRBV11-2 and J usage is TRBJ2-1, with TRBD2 matching over 9 bases. Looked up from germline, CDR1 is SGHAT and CDR2 is FQNNGV. The V segment lost 3 bases and the J segment 1 base; nucleotides outside the gene matches: 4. The CDR3 spans 16 residues. The CDR3 nucleotides are TGTGCCAGCAGCTTCAACAGCGGGAGGTCCTACAATGAGCAGTTCTTC. This translates into CASSFNSGRSYNEQFF.

The CDR3: CASSDGLAGGRYNEQFF. CDR3 nucleotides: TGTGCCAGCAGCGATGGACTAGCGGGAGGCAGATACAATGAGCAGTTCTTC. The chain carries TRBV5-6 and TRBJ2-1; TRBD2 matches at 14 bases. CDR3 length: 17 amino acids. Trimming removed 4 bases from V and 4 bases from J; junction bases left unmatched: 7. Germline CDR1 and CDR2: SGHDT and YYEEEE.

The chain uses TRBV6-6 and TRBJ2-2, with 9 bases fitting TRBD2. The CDR3 loop spans 15 amino acids. CDR1 is MNHNY and CDR2 is SVGAGI in the germline V gene (reference sequence). The ends lost 4 bases at V and 4 bases at J; junction bases unmatched: 4. The CDR3 DNA reads TGTGCCAGCAGTTGGCGGGAGGGAGGCACCGGGGAGCTGTTTTTT. Encoded protein: CASSWREGGTGELFF.

The gene calls are TRBV10-3 and TRBJ1-2; 7 nucleotides line up with TRBD1. Looked up from germline, CDR1 is ENHRY and CDR2 is SYGVKD. The CDR3 has 14 residues. Germline trimming cut 7 bases from V and 3 bases from J; bases unmatched to any gene: 8. In DNA form, the CDR3 reads TGTGCCATCAAAGAATTTCAGGGGGACTATGGCTACACCTTC. Protein product: CAIKEFQGDYGYTF.

The chain combines TRBV4-3 with TRBJ2-1; 8 bases line up with TRBD1. Per germline, CDR1 LGHNA and CDR2 YSLEER. The CDR3 runs to 15 residues. V lost 4 bases to trimming and J lost 4 bases; unmatched junction nucleotides: 6. The CDR3, as DNA: TGCGCCAGCAGCCGAACACAGGGGGAATACAATGAGCAGTTCTTC. It yields the protein CASSRTQGEYNEQFF.

The chain is built from TRBV5-5 and TRBJ1-4; D remains unclear. V was clipped by 1 base and J by 0 bases, with 7 bases between them. The CDR3 has 15 amino acids. Germline V gene sequence: CDR1 SGHKS, CDR2 YYEKEE (reference sequence). As DNA, the CDR3 is TGTGCCAGCAGCTTGACGGTTGCAACTAATGAAAAACTGTTTTTT. It translates to CASSLTVATNEKLFF. The complete variable domain, with remaining parts taken from reference TRBV5-5 and TRBJ1-4, reads DAGVTQSPTHLIKTRGQQVTLRCSPISGHKSVSWYQQVLGQGPQFIFQYYEKEERGRGNFPDRFSARQFPNYSSELNVNALLLGDSALYLCASSLTVATNEKLFFGSGTQLSVL.

The chain combines TRBV28 with TRBJ2-3; possibly TRBD1 for D (6 bases). Trimming removed 1 base from V and 0 bases from J, with 8 bases in between. The CDR3 covers 15 residues. CDR1 MDHEN and CDR2 SYDVKM come from the germline V gene. In DNA form, the CDR3 reads TGTGCCAGCAGTTTATTGGGGACAAGCACAGATACGCAGTATTTT. Amino acids: CASSLLGTSTDTQYF.

This chain joins TRBV5-1 and TRBJ2-2; the D gene is possibly TRBD1 (6 bases). This CDR3 comprises 15 residues. Per germline, CDR1 SGHRS and CDR2 YFSETQ. V was trimmed by 3 bases and J by 3 bases, leaving 12 bases between them. CDR3 protein: CASSSRQDYTGELFF. The CDR3 bases are TGCGCCAGCAGCTCCCGACAGGACTACACCGGGGAGCTGTTTTTT.

The gene calls are TRBV19 and TRBJ2-1, with TRBD2 matching over 7 bases. Germline V gene lookup returns CDR1 LNHDA and CDR2 SQIVND (reference sequence). Germline trimming cut 10 bases from V and 7 bases from J; bases unmatched to any gene: 19. The CDR3 runs 16 residues. The CDR3 DNA reads as TGTGCCACCCATTCTGGGGAGGGAAATAGTTTGAATGAGCAGTTCTTC. Its protein is CATHSGEGNSLNEQFF.

There are a few counts of this clone. The chain couples TRBV7-9 to TRBJ2-7; D call uncertain. V lost 4 bases and J 6 bases, leaving 16 bases between the germline ends. The CDR3 spans 14 residues. From germline, CDR1 is SEHNR and CDR2 FQNEAQ (reference sequence). The CDR3 DNA is TGTGCCAGCAGCTCGGGTCCGGTTGCCAGCGAGCAGTACTTC. Translating gives CASSSGPVASEQYF.

This chain links TRBV2 with TRBJ2-2, with 12 nucleotides matching TRBD2. This CDR3 comprises 17 residues. V dropped 3 bases and J dropped 0; count of bases not matched to a gene: 2. Germline assignment: CDR1 SNHLY and CDR2 FYNNEI. The CDR3 region is CASSEASGRANTGELFF. The CDR3 nucleotides are TGTGCCAGCAGTGAGGCTAGCGGGAGGGCGAACACCGGGGAGCTGTTTTTT. The variable domain in full, completed from reference TRBV2 and TRBJ2-2, reads EPEVTQTPSHQVTQMGQEVILRCVPISNHLYFYWYRQILGQKVEFLVSFYNNEISEKSEIFDDQFSVERPDGSNFTLKIRSTKLEDSAMYFCASSEASGRANTGELFFGEGSRLTVL.

This clone was detected only a few times. The chain links TRBV19 to TRBJ1-3; the D gene is possibly TRBD1 (5 bases). The CDR3 extends over 13 amino acids. The V end lost 8 bases, the J end lost 4 bases, and 12 bases lay between the germline ends. CDR1 LNHDA and CDR2 SQIVND come from the germline V gene (reference sequence). Here the CDR3 DNA reads TGTGCCAGTGGGGGGACTCCAGGAAACACCATATATTTT. Protein product: CASGGTPGNTIYF.

The J gene is TRBJ2-7, the V gene TRBV11-2; D gene uncertain. V lost 7 bases and J 0 bases, leaving 13 bases between the germline ends. Germline-derived CDR1 and CDR2 are SGHAT and FQNNGV. The CDR3 runs 14 residues. CDR3 nucleotide sequence: TGTGCCAGCAAAGAAAGCGCCTACTCCTACGAGCAGTACTTC. Its translation: CASKESAYSYEQYF.